The text below deals with one TCR beta chain. Its cognate antigen has yet to be identified. Base-call qualities are not available, and no considerably larger clone is one nucleotide away. To prepare the library, PCR was applied. Sequencing used an Illumina HiSeq 2500. TCR libraries were prepared with molecular barcoding, using unique molecular identifiers to normalize TCRbeta repertoire quantification. The public sequencing data were trimmed at Q25 with fastp and processed into clonotypes with MiXCR by TCRdb, which kept only in-frame beta chains. Each CDR3 protein gets just one entry, which takes the most common genes and DNA from the rows behind it. Recorded for this sample are some 530,000 distinct CDR3 sequences; under 15% of them occurred a single time. The ten top clones hold approximately 5.4% of the sample. The data belong to a study of T-cell reconstitution after alpha-beta-depleted transplantation in children (dated by TCRdb to about 2016). Study-wide context: The study quantitatively tracked T-cell immune reconstitution after TCRalphabeta/CD19-depleted allogeneic hematopoietic cell transplantation in children using TCR repertoire profiling.

The CDR3 goes from the cysteine to the phenylalanine over 15 residues. Only CDR3 DNA is held: 45 bases, read in frame from base 1. From the germline V gene, CDR1 is LGHNA and CDR2 is YNFKEQ. V is pared back by 0 bases and J by 0 bases, with 6 bases lying between the germline termini. This chain is built from TRBV4-2 and TRBJ1-5; the D gene cannot be named for sure. This sample comprised PBMCs from the stem cell graft donor, obtained from the stem cell graft. This receptor was taken from a human donor who donated a stem cell graft to a child with combined immunodeficiency. The nucleotide sequence is given as TGTGCCAGCAGCCAAGATAAGTATAGCAATCAGCCCCAGCATTTT. Translated, this is CASSQDKYSNQPQHF.